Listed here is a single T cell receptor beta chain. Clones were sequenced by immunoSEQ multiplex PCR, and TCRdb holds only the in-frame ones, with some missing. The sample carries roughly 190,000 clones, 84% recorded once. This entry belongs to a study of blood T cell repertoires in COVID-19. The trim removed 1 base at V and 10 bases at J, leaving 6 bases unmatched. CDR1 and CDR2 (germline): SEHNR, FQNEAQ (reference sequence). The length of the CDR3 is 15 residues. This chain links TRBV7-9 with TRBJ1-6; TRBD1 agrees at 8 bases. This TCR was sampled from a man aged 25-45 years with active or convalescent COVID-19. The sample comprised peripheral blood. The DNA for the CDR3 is TGTGCCAGCAGCTTAGAGGCAGGGGGCCTCTCACCCCTCCACTTT. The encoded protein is CASSLEAGGLSPLHF.